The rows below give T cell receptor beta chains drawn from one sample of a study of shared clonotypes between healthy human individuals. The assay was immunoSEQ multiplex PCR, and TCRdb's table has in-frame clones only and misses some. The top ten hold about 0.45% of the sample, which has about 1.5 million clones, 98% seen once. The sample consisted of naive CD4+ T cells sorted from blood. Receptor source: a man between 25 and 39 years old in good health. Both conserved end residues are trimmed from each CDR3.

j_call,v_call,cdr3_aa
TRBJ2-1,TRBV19,ASSISGGSSYNEQF
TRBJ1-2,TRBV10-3,AILDRGYGYT
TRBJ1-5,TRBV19,ASSTDTDVPQH
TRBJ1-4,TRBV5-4,ASSKDGQGKLF
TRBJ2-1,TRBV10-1,ASSTGLSANNEQF
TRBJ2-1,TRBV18,ASSPRQGGNEQF
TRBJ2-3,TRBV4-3,ASSQDRPDTQY
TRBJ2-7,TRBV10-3,AISERGYGQY
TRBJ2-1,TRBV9,ASSVEGHSYNEQF
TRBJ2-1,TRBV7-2,ASSLALRLAGGPGSYNEQF
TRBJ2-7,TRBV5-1,ASSLAPNRDRKTYEQY
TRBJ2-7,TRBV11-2,ASSLGQATLYEQY
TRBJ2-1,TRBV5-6,ASEEATYNEQF
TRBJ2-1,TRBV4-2,ASSTGTSGYNEQF
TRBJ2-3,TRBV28,ASSLSGPSTDTQY
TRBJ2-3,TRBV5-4,ASSLGQGVTDTQY
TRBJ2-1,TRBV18,ASSPFAGGPGDEQF
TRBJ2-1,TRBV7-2,ASSLEPGNEQF
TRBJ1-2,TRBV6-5,ASSYPKGYGYT
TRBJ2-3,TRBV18,ASSPDLSSTDTQY
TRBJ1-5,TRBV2,ASRERQATGPQH
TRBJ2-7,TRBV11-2,ASRRAGTGSSYEQY
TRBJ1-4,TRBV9,ASSREPGGWDSWNEKLF
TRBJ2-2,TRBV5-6,ASSSFAGELF
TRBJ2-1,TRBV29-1,SSRTNEQF
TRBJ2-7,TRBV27,ASSFRGGEQY
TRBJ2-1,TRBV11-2,ASSLWDRYNEQF
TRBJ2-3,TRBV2,ASSDPDTQY
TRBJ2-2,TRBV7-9,ASSFLWTLEGTGELF
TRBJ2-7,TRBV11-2,ASSLDLGYAYEQY
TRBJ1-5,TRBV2,ASSETGPRQPQH
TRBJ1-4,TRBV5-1,ASSLRGAAEKLF
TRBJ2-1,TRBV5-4,ASRLAGETNEQF
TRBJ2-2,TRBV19,ASSMIAGGPTGELF
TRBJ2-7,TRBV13,ASSLTPDEQY
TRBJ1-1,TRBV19,ASSIEGESEAF
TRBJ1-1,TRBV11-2,ASSLAGQRVAF
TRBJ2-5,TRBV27,ASSRSGPETQY
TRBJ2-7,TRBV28,ASSSWTGTYEQY
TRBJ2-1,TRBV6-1,ASRGTGSYNEQF
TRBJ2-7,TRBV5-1,ASTPGGGFEQY
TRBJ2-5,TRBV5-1,ASSLFQAEETQY
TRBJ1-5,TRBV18,ASSPDRNNQPQH
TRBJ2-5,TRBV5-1,ASSTQTGEEETQY
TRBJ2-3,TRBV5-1,ASSGPSGTDTQY
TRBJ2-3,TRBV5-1,ASRSEDTQY
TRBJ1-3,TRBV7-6,ASSLERDSSGNTIY
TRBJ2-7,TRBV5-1,ASSMTSFHEQY
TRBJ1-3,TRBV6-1,ASSEAVRGGNTIY